This T cell receptor beta chain was identified during a study of cytomegalovirus exposure and HLA in healthy donors (dated by TCRdb to 2015 to 2018). Some background on the complete study: According to an earlier analysis of 587 of the donors, about 179 million T cells yielded over 90 million unique TCR beta sequences and approximately 280 Gb of sequence data. An early release that covered some 640 HLA-typed donors contained approximately 300 gigabases of sequencing data and 75 million to 100 million unique TCR sequences. Of the 300 to 450 genotyped donors, approximately 83% fell in the genetic ancestry cluster associated with self-reported Caucasian donors. The study was designed to test whether signatures of past pathogen exposure could be identified by cataloging public T cell receptors. The study used immunosequencing to profile the T cell repertoires of 666 subjects and linked those repertoires to cytomegalovirus serostatus. Along with the roughly 700-subject first cohort, a separate validation cohort of over a hundred different subjects was used. To predict cytomegalovirus infection status, the study brought together high-throughput TCR immunosequencing, statistical association of individual TCRs with disease status, and machine learning. In a later analysis, previously published TCR beta repertoires from 550 to 700 donors were re-analyzed and high-resolution HLA genotyping was added so that TCR occurrence patterns could be studied. Rather than drawing on any new phenotypic data, the later analysis identified candidate immune exposures from TCR beta sequences and the way those sequences occurred across donors. An earlier analysis of around 580 of the donors used high-throughput TCR beta sequencing to judge whether each TCR beta V gene segment behaved as functional or pseudogenic. Donor age, sex, ethnicity and CMV serostatus were compiled alongside the repertoire data. A later genetic analysis used genome-wide SNP genotypes for 398 of the 666 donors, treating that subset as a discovery cohort. Every repertoire in the discovery cohort had been generated on one and the same sequencing platform. Class I and class II HLA loci were covered by the typing at four-digit resolution. The number of typed donors differed by locus: about 629-630 for A, B, C, DRB1 and DQB1; 522 for DQA1; 606 for DPA1; and some 430 for DPB1. Because of strong linkage in the cohort, 5 or 6 DR-DQ haplotypes were treated as single units for association and clustering. Across about 380 genotyped donors of the cohort, an average of approximately 220,000 unique TCR beta nucleotide sequences per donor were sequenced, and approximately 17% of those sequences were non-productive. Paper-wide results and their limitations: The only immune exposure information available for the cohort was CMV serostatus. Some IMGT-functional V segments, including TRBV6-2 and TRBV6-3, could not be told apart with the 87-base-pair reads, so those segments were excluded. Sequencing depth was assumed to be roughly uniform across donors in the presence/absence analyses, though that assumption may not hold. Most TCR sequences were observed very rarely across donors, whereas some public TCRs were present in many individuals. The study gave a list of about 170 TCR beta chains associated with cytomegalovirus. Because some donors lacked HLA typing at each locus, the association tests relied only on the typed subset. A cluster of highly shared sequence variants was judged likely to represent a technical artifact of the sequencing pipeline. Broadly in line with IMGT annotations, most TCR beta V segments showed up in productive rearrangements about 87% or about 30% of the time in an earlier analysis of several hundred of the donors. In a later analysis, most CMV-associated TCR beta chains were found to appear HLA-restricted, with HLA associations seemingly driven largely by CMV exposure. A later genetic analysis reported fewer N-insertions in productive TCRs among donors in an Asian-associated ancestry cluster than the roughly 670-donor mean. A further reported finding was that TCR beta sequences accurately predicted the HLA-A and HLA-B alleles for most subjects in the first cohort. Linkage disequilibrium might explain the correlated functional status among segregating V segments, but an unknown experimental factor could not be excluded. According to the authors, the approach could potentially be generalized to other disease states and immunological phenotypes. In both the original and validation cohorts, the classifier was reported to diagnose cytomegalovirus status with high specificity and sensitivity. In vitro tests confirmed that three of the cytomegalovirus-associated TCR beta chains recognize cytomegalovirus antigens. At a false discovery rate of 0.05, a later analysis linked about 16,000 TCR beta sequences to specific HLA alleles. A later analysis found that HLA-associated TCR beta chains were more clonally expanded and had lower generation probabilities than equally common non-associated chains. The earlier analysis of some 560 of the donors excluded roughly 17 rarely observed V segments, including chromosome 9 orphons, because counts were too low. A later analysis reported that several top co-occurrence clusters appeared linked to parvovirus B19, influenza, CMV and Epstein-Barr virus. When HLA alleles, especially DR and DQ, strongly co-occurred, TCR associations were difficult to assign to individual alleles. Only TCR beta chains were sequenced in this cohort, and the absence of alpha or paired-chain data limited detectable features. V-gene and J-gene trimming of TCR beta chains was associated with a missense DCLRE1C variant in a later genetic analysis, and the association was replicated in an independent cohort. A later analysis found that TCR association rates varied across HLA loci, with DRB1 alleles showing the most associated TCRs and HLA-C alleles the fewest.

The cohort consisted of some 670 healthy bone marrow donors. At the time of sampling, all cohort members were nominally healthy, though unrecorded immune exposures were likely present. The donor tested CMV seropositive and was one of the 289 seropositive cohort members. A peripheral blood sample was collected from each donor, and TCR beta sequencing was performed on peripheral blood mononuclear cells. Genomic DNA was extracted from the blood cell samples with the Qiagen DNeasy Blood Extraction Kit. Trimmed from V: 5 bases; trimmed from J: 10 bases; junction bases lacking a gene match: 8. The CDR3 spans 13 residues, from the cysteine through the phenylalanine. The only DNA kept is the CDR3, 39 bases in frame from the first base. CDR1 and CDR2, looked up from the germline V gene (reference sequence), are SEHNR and FQNEAQ. On this clone: The antigen this receptor binds is unknown. It has no much larger one-base neighbor in the sample; base qualities were not kept.

Library preparation employed the immunoSEQ multiplex PCR assay. The multiplex PCR relied on a mix of 60 forward primers for TCR Vbeta segments and 13 reverse primers for TCR Jbeta segments. The CDR3 region of rearranged TCR beta genes was amplified from genomic DNA by a multiplex PCR assay. On the Illumina HiSeq System, the amplified TCR beta libraries were sequenced as 87-base-pair reads. In the original analysis: In a later analysis, around 80 million unique TCR beta chains were counted across the roughly 700 repertoires, and approximately 9.9 million of these chains were shared by at least two donors. Raw reads were error-corrected and collapsed into unique sequences by a nearest-neighbor algorithm in which closely related sequences were merged to remove PCR and sequencing errors. V, D and J gene segments were assigned by aligning CDR3 sequences to IMGT reference sequences. For a sequence to be retained, a match of at least six nucleotides was required to both a V gene segment and a J gene segment. Rearrangements were called productive when the CDR3 lacked stop codons and stayed in frame with V and J; all others were non-productive. Following IMGT convention, CDR3 was defined as the stretch from the second conserved V-encoded cysteine up to the conserved J-encoded phenylalanine. The earlier analysis of approximately 590 of the donors excluded any sequence lacking an unambiguous match to a single V gene segment. In an earlier analysis of 500 to 750 of the donors, V segments were called functional above 56.7% productive rearrangements and were called segregating when the between-donor standard deviation exceeded 5%. To diagnose cytomegalovirus status from the catalog of TCR beta chain sequences, a statistical classification framework was built. V and J gene assignment, in a later analysis, came from comparing TCR nucleotide sequences with IMGT/GENE-DB human TR gene sequences. Using the TCRdist pipeline, a later analysis assigned CDR3 sequences along with most-parsimonious VDJ recombination scenarios. In a later analysis, every TCR beta chain was defined by the combination of its CDR3 amino acid sequence and its V-gene family, and reads without a unique V-gene family were dropped. In a later analysis, approximately 640 highly shared, low-generation-probability nucleotide sequences were removed to address suspected cross-contamination and a sequencing artifact. In a later analysis, a clonal expansion index was calculated for each public chain from normalized within-repertoire ranks of inferred template counts. Generation probabilities in a later analysis came from a VDJ recombination model fitted to out-of-frame rearrangements, and those results were checked against IGoR. In a later analysis, TCR-TCR, TCR-HLA and TCR-CMV co-occurrence was scored with hypergeometric tests, and a repertoire-size bias correction was applied to TCR pairs. In a later analysis, false discovery rates were estimated by permuting HLA or CMV assignments 20 times. In a later analysis, co-occurring TCRs were grouped using DBSCAN, and TCRdist sequence similarity was added for clustering within HLA-allele-positive subsets. Repertoires with fewer than 30,000 or more than 120,000 public chains were left out of co-occurrence clustering, as were five repertoires with anomalous nucleotide sharing. The table comes from immuneACCESS by way of TCRdb, which keeps in-frame sequences with V and J called. Part of the clones is missing from these tables; in studies checked, under half for an unresolved V gene and the rest for unknown reasons. For V, J and clone size, that table is used; D and trimming come from the DNA. The sample table lists about 87,000 clones, over 70% of them with a count of one. Of the sample, 20% to 25% falls within the top ten clones.

The sequence is built from TRBV7-9 and TRBJ1-5, with 7 middle bases fitting TRBD1. This TCR was sampled from a man aged 30-40 years in good health and CMV-seropositive. The sample comprised PBMCs. In nucleotide form, the sequence is TGTGCCAGCAGCCTGACAGGGTCGGAACCCCAGCATTTT. This gives the protein CASSLTGSEPQHF. When the CDR3 is completed using the reference TRBV7-9 and TRBJ1-5 genes on either side, the full variable domain is DTGVSQNPRHKITKRGQNVTFRCDPISEHNRLYWYRQTLGQGPEFLTYFQNEAQLEKSRLLSDRFSAERPKGSFSTLEIQRTEQGDSAMYLCASSLTGSEPQHFGDGTRLSIL.